This TCR beta chain was sequenced for a study of T-cell reconstitution after alpha-beta-depleted transplantation in children. Points from the study as a whole: At day 60, the high TCRbeta diversity found in some patients originated from recipient T cells and thymic progenitors that had survived. T-cell numbers and diversity one year post-transplant derived largely from freshly generated T cells. After transplant, at about two months, alpha-beta T cells were reportedly derived from several hundred expanded graft clones.

The V and J ends lost 4 bases and 5 bases, in that order; junction bases with no gene match: 5. The CDR3 loop spans 14 amino acids. Germline V gene lookup returns CDR1 DFQATT and CDR2 SNEGSKA (reference sequence). This clonotype was recorded a few times. What it binds is not known. Preparation of the TCRbeta library used unique molecular identifiers. TCRdb fed the PCR reads into MiXCR, producing one record per CDR3 protein. This table has roughly 350,000 distinct CDR3 sequences, about a sixth appearing once. This TCR was sampled from a male patient between 2 and 9 years old who had a stem cell transplant for acute lymphoblastic leukemia, so the T cells may come from the graft donor. Source: PBMCs, mostly from graft donor cells, taken 360 days after TCRalphabeta/CD19-depleted stem cell transplant. This chain uses TRBV20-1 with TRBJ2-1; TRBD2 matches at 10 bases. The CDR3 here is CSATTSGADNEQFF. The CDR3 bases are TGCAGTGCTACCACTAGCGGGGCCGACAATGAGCAGTTCTTC.